The 12 T cell receptor beta chains in this list originate from one sample, sequenced in a study of T cell repertoires in cytomegalovirus infection. Antigen specificity for these receptors is unknown. TCRdb ran MiXCR on the reads and lists one entry per CDR3 protein. The table has 700,000 to 900,000 distinct CDR3 sequences, 29% seen once. The specimen was cultured CD8+ T cells from PBMCs, collected from culture after CMV antigen stimulation. These receptors originate from a human donor in good health (CMV status not recorded). Some clones in this sample may be carry-over from other donors' samples.

This clonotype was detected ten times or more. This chain joins TRBV7-6 and TRBJ2-7, with 7 positions matching TRBD1. V was pared by 6 bases and J by 6 bases, with 8 bases of the junction left unmatched. This CDR3 region has 13 residues. CDR1 is SGHVS, CDR2 FNYEAQ, per germline. CDR3 DNA: TGTGCCAGCAGTTTGATACAGGGGTCCGAGCAGTACGTC. This sequence encodes CASSLIQGSEQYV.

The chain couples TRBV6-1 to TRBJ2-1; no clear D. Germline V gene data show CDR1 as MNHNS and CDR2 as SASEGT. CDR3 length equals 15 residues. With 0 bases removed from V and 6 bases from J, the gap between germline ends came to 12 bases. The CDR3 loop is CASSEAWARTNEQFF. The CDR3 DNA sequence: TGTGCCAGCAGTGAAGCTTGGGCTAGGACCAATGAGCAGTTCTTC.

The gene calls are TRBV10-2 and TRBJ2-5; no reliable D call. Germline assignment: CDR1 WSHSY and CDR2 SAAADI. The germline V and J ends were trimmed by 7 bases and 5 bases, with 8 bases remaining between them. The CDR3 contains 11 residues. The CDR3 loop is CASMNGETQYF. As DNA, the CDR3 is TGCGCCAGCATGAACGGCGAGACCCAGTACTTC.

This clonotype was counted once. A read error is possible here, since a much larger clone lies one base away. This rearrangement joins TRBV7-6 to TRBJ1-2; D ambiguous. The CDR3 is made up of 10 amino acids. The germline V gene has CDR1 SGHVS and CDR2 FNYEAQ. Trimming took off 4 bases at V and 6 bases at J, with 3 bases between the two ends. The CDR3 sequence is CASSSHGYTF. CDR3 DNA sequence: TGTGCCAGCAGCTCCCATGGCTACACCTTC.

The gene calls are TRBV15 and TRBJ1-1; D might be TRBD1 (6 bases). CDR1 is LNHNV, CDR2 YYDKDF, per germline (reference sequence). The CDR3 length is 16 residues. Trimming removed 0 bases at V and 5 bases at J, with 16 bases between. CDR3 in amino acids: CATSRDRRGGDTEAFF. The CDR3 DNA reads TGTGCCACCAGCAGAGATCGTAGGGGGGGGGATACTGAAGCTTTCTTT.

This clonotype was counted only a few times. The chain is built from TRBV12-3 or TRBV12-4 and TRBJ1-2; D gene uncertain. The CDR3 is made up of 22 amino acids. The V gene lost 6 bases and the J gene lost 0 bases, with 35 bases spanning the gap. CDR3 DNA sequence: TGTGCCAGCAGCTGGTGCGGGCCGCGGTGGAGAGAGATTGAGGGATCTAACTATGGCTACACCTTC. Amino acids: CASSWCGPRWREIEGSNYGYTF.

The rearrangement uses TRBV29-1 and TRBJ1-4; a weak D match, TRBD1 (5 bases). V gave up 7 bases and J gave up 7 bases, with 16 bases separating them. This CDR3 comprises 13 residues. CDR1 and CDR2 (germline): SQVTM, ANQGSEA. The CDR3 sequence: CSAMGVGLEKLFF. The CDR3 region has the DNA TGCAGCGCCATGGGGGTGGGGCTTGAAAAACTGTTTTTT.

This clonotype turned up a few times. This chain connects TRBV7-6 to TRBJ2-7, with 10 bases fitting TRBD1. The CDR3 length is 14 residues. Germline assignment: CDR1 SGHVS and CDR2 FNYEAQ. V trimming: 5 bases; J trimming: 6 bases; junction bases outside the gene matches: 7. CDR3 sequence reads: CASSPGTGAREQYF. In DNA, the CDR3 is TGTGCCAGCAGCCCAGGGACAGGGGCGCGCGAGCAGTACTTC.

The chain recombines TRBV6-2 or TRBV6-3 with TRBJ1-5; D remains unclear. This CDR3 comprises 14 residues. CDR1 is MNHEY and CDR2 is SVGEGT in the germline V gene. Trimming pared 4 bases from V and 3 bases from J, leaving 10 bases between. The CDR3 region has the DNA TGTGCCAGCAGTTTTGAAGGAGTCAATCAGCCCCAGCATTTT. Amino acid sequence: CASSFEGVNQPQHF.

Comments on this clonotype: One end of the junction varies from germline; a read error may be responsible. This chain connects TRBV7-4 to TRBJ2-7; tentatively, D is TRBD2 (7 bases). CDR3 length: 13 amino acids. The germline V gene has CDR1 SGHVT and CDR2 SQSDAQ. DNA of the CDR3: TGTGCCAGCTGGGGGGGGCCAACCTACGAGCAGTACTTT. Its translation is CASWGGPTYEQYF.

The rearrangement uses TRBV7-9 and TRBJ2-7; possible D gene TRBD1, 6 bases. V lost 4 bases to trimming and J lost 7 bases, with 14 bases between them. From germline, CDR1 is SEHNR and CDR2 FQNEAQ (reference sequence). The CDR3 extends over 13 amino acids. The DNA for the CDR3 is TGTGCCAGCAGCTCCCAGGGGAGAGGGGAGCAGTACTTC. Protein product: CASSSQGRGEQYF.

The CDR3 spells CASSYLGGGADTQYF. The CDR3 DNA reads as TGTGCCAGCAGTTACCTGGGCGGGGGGGCGGATACGCAGTATTTT. The V and J genes are TRBV6-2 or TRBV6-3 and TRBJ2-3, with TRBD2 matching 9 bases. Trimming at V came to 2 bases and at J to 6 bases, leaving 6 bases not matched to a gene. Germline CDR1 and CDR2: MNHEY and SVGEGT. The CDR3 has 15 amino acids.